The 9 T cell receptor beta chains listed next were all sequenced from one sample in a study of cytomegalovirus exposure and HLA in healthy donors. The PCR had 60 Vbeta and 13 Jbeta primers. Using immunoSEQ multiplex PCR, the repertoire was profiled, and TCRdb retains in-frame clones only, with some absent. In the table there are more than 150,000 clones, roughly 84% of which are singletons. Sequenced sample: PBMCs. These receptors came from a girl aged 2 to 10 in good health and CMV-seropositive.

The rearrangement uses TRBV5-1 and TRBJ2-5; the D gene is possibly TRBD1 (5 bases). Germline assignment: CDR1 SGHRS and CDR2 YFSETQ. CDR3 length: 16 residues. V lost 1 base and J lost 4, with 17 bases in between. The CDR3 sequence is CASSLPKGRVGETQYF. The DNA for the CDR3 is TGCGCCAGCAGCTTGCCCAAAGGCAGGGTGGGAGAGACCCAGTACTTC.

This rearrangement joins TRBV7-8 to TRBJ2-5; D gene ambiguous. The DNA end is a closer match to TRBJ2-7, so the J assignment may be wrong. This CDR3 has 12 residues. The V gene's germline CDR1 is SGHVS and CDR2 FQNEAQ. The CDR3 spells CASSSIRYEQYF. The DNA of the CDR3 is TGTGCCAGCAGCTCTATTCGTTACGAGCAGTACTTC.

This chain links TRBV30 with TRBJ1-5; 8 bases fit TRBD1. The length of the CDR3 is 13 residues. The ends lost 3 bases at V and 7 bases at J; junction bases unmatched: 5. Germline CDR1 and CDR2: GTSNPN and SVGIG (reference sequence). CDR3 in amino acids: CAWSRTGNQPQHF. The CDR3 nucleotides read TGTGCCTGGAGCCGGACAGGGAACCAGCCCCAGCATTTT.

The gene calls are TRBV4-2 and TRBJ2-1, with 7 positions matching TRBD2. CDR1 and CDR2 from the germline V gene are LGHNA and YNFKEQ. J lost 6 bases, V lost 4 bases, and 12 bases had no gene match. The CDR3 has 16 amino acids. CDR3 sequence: CASSPLGRVESNEQFF. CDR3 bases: TGTGCCAGCAGCCCCCTGGGGAGGGTTGAATCCAATGAGCAGTTCTTC.

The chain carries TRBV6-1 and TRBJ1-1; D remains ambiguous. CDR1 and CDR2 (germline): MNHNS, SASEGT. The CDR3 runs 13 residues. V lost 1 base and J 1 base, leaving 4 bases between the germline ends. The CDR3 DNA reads TGTGCCAGCAGTGAAGGCGGGAACACTGAAGCTTTCTTT. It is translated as CASSEGGNTEAFF.

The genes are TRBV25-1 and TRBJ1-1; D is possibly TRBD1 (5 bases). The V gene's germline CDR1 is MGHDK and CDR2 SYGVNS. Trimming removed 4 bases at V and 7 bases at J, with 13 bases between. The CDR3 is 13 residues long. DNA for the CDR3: TGTGCCAGCAGTGGGTTCCAGGGAGGTGAAGCTTTCTTT. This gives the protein CASSGFQGGEAFF.

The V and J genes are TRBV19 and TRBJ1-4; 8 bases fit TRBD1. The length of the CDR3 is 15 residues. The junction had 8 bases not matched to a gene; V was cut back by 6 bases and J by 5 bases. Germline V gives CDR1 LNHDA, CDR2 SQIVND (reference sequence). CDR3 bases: TGTGCCAGTAGCGACAGGGGCATGGGGAATGAAAAACTGTTTTTT. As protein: CASSDRGMGNEKLFF.

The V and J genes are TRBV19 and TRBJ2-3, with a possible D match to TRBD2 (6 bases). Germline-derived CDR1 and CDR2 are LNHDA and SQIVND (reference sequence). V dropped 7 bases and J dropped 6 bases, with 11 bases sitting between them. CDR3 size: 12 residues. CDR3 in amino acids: CASIFLADTQYF. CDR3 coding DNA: TGTGCCAGTATATTCCTAGCGGATACGCAGTATTTT.

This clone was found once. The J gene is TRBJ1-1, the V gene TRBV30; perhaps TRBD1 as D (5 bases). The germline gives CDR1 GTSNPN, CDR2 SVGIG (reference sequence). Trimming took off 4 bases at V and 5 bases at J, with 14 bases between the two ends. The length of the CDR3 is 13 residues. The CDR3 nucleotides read TGTGCCTGGAACGCGGGACGGAGTACTGAAGCTTTCTTT. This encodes CAWNAGRSTEAFF.